In this sample, the clone carrying this TCR beta chain turned up a few times. Its target is not known. Only CD45RO-negative cells positively selected for CCR7 counted as naive CD8 cells, so terminally differentiated effector memory CD45RA+ cells were excluded. This sample was included in a study of shared clonotypes between healthy human individuals. Whole-study context: Per-donor plates numbered three CD4 naive, three CD4 memory, two CD8 naive and one CD8 memory. Study-wide results and caveats: Among non-shared clonotypes, generation probabilities were lower than among those shared by all four donors.

Here immunoSEQ multiplex PCR was the method, and the copy in TCRdb shows in-frame clones only, minus some. The data show under 850,000 clones, 80% to 95% seen once. With V trimmed by 4 bases and J by 4 bases, 3 bases remained unmatched. Germline assignment: CDR1 SGHVS and CDR2 FNYEAQ. The CDR3 is made up of 15 amino acids. Specimen: naive CD8+ T cells sorted from blood. The rearrangement links TRBV7-6 to TRBJ2-5, with 13 positions matching TRBD2. The clonotype was recovered from a man aged 25-45 years in good health. The CDR3 nucleotides are TGTGCCAGCAGCTGGACTAGCGGGAGCGGAGAGACCCAGTACTTC. It yields the protein CASSWTSGSGETQYF.